The clone carrying this T cell receptor beta chain appeared many times. This record comes from a study of spatial heterogeneity in lung cancer. Study summary: The count of detected beta-chain sequences consistently exceeded that of alpha-chain sequences.

TCRdb reprocessed the 5' RACE reads via MiXCR and lists one record per CDR3 protein. Of some 10,000 distinct CDR3 sequences listed, over 15% were seen once; the top ten hold roughly half. Germline CDR1 is MNHEY and CDR2 is SVGEGT. V was clipped by 6 bases and J by 3 bases, with 22 bases between them. The CDR3 contains 17 residues. The time point here: sample taken at primary tumor resection. The authors sequenced whole RNA from tumor, nontumor lung or frozen PBMC without sorting. Donation came from some 72 patients with untreated early-stage non-small cell lung cancer. J is TRBJ2-3 and V is TRBV6-2 or TRBV6-3, with D perhaps TRBD2 (6 bases). This TCR came from a male donor with early-stage non-small cell lung cancer. The input for sequencing was PBMCs, taken at surgery. The chain's CDR3 is CASSHGRTSPRTDTQYF. Here the CDR3 DNA reads TGTGCCAGCAGCCACGGACGAACTAGCCCCCGGACAGATACGCAGTATTTT.